A single sample is the source of the 2 T cell receptor beta chains below, sequenced in a study of human thymus T cells. This table comes from immunoSEQ multiplex PCR, and its TCRdb copy is limited to in-frame clones, with some not included. In the table there are roughly 130,000 clones, 90% to 95% of which are singletons. Resected material from corrective heart surgery provided the thymus tissue analysed. Material: thymus tissue. The source of these receptors is a boy in the first two years of life with a congenital heart defect but otherwise immunologically healthy.

The V call is TRBV30, the J call TRBJ1-2, with D hard to call. V was shortened by 1 base and J by 7 bases, with 10 bases between the two germline ends. Germline CDR1 GTSNPN, CDR2 SVGIG (reference sequence). CDR3 length: 12 residues. The DNA of the CDR3 is TGTGCCTGGAGTGGAGGAGTTGGTGGCTACACCTTC. Translated: CAWSGGVGGYTF.

This clone appeared a single time. The gene calls are TRBV27 and TRBJ1-1; no clear D gene. Per the germline V gene, CDR1 is MNHEY and CDR2 is SMNVEV (reference sequence). Deletions cut 10 bases from V and 6 bases from J, with 9 bases between. The CDR3 runs 10 residues. The CDR3: CANVQPEAFF. The CDR3 coding sequence is TGTGCCAACGTCCAACCTGAAGCTTTCTTT.